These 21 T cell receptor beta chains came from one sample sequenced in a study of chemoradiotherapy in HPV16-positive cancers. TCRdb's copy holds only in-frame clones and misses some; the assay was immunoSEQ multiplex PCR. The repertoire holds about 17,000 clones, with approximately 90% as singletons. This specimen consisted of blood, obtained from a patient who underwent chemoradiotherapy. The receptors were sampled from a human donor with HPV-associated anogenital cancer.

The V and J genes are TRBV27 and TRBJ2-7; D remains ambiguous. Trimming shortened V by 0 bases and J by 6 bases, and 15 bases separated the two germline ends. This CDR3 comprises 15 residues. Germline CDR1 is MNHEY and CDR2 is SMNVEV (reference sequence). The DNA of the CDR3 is TGTGCCAGCAGTTTATCGTCTGGATCGGCCTCCGAGCAGTACGTC. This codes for CASSLSSGSASEQYV.

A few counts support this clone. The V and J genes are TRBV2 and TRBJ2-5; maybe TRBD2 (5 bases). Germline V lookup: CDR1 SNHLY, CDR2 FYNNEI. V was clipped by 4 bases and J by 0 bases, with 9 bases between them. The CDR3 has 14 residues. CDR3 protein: CASSAGRNQETQYF. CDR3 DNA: TGTGCCAGCAGTGCTGGGAGAAACCAAGAGACCCAGTACTTC.

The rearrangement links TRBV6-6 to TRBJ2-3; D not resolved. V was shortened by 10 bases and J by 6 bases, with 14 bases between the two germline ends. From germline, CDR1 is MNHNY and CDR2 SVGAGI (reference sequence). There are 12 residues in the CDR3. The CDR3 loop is CAIFRPGDTQYF. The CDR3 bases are TGTGCCATCTTCCGACCCGGGGATACGCAGTATTTT.

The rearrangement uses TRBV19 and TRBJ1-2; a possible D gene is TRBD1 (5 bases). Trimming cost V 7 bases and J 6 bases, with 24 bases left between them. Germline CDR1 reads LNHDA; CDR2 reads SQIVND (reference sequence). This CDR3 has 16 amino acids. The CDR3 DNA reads TGTGCCAGTAAATATTGGGCAGGGCCTAGCACGGATGGCTACACCTTC. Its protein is CASKYWAGPSTDGYTF.

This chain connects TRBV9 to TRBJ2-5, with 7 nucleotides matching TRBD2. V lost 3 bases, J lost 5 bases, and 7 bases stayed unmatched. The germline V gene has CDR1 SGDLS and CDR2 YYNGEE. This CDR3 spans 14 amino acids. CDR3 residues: CASSEPSGSETQYF. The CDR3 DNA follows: TGTGCCAGCAGCGAGCCTAGCGGCTCTGAGACCCAGTACTTC.

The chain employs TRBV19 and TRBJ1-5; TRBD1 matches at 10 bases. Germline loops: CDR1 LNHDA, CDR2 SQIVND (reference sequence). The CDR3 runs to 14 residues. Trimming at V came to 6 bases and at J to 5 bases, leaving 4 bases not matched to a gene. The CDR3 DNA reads TGTGCCAGTAGCGGGACAGGGGATTATCAGCCCCAGCATTTT. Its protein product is CASSGTGDYQPQHF.

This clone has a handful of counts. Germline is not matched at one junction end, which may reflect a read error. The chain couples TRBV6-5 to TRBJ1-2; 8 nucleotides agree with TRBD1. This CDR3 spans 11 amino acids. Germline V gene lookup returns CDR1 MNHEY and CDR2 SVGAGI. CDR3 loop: CASSYSDREVF. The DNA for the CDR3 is TGTGCCAGCAGTTATTCGGACAGGGAGGTTTTT.

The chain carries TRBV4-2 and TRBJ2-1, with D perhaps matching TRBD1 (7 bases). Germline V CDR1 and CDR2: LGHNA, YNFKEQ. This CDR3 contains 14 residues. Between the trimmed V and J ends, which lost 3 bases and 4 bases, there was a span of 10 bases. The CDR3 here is CASSQAGQYNEQFF. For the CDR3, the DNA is TGTGCCAGCAGCCAGGCGGGACAGTACAATGAGCAGTTCTTC.

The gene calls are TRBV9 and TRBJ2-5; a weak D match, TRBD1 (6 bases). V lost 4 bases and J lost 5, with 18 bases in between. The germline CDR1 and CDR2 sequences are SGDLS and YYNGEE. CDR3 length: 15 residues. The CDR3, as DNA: TGTGCCAGCAGCCCCCGGACAGCCTCGGGGGAGACCCAGTACTTC. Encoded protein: CASSPRTASGETQYF.

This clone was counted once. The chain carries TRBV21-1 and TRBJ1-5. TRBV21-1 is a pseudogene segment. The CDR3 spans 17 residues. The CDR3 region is CASSNYGTVYSNQPQHF. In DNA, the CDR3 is TGTGCCAGCAGCAATTATGGGACCGTATATAGCAATCAGCCCCAGCATTTT.

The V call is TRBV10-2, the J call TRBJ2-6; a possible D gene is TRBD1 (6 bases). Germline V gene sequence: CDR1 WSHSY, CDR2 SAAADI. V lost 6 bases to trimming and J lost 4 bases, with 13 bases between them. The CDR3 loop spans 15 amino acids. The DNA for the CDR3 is TGCGCCAGCAGGGACACAGGGACCGGGGCCAACGTCCTGACTTTC. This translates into CASRDTGTGANVLTF.

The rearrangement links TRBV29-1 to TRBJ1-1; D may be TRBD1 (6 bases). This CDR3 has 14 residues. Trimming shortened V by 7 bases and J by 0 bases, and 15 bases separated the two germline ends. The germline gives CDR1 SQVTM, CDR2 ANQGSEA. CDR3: CSAQRGGMNTEAFF. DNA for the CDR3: TGCAGCGCCCAAAGGGGGGGGATGAACACTGAAGCTTTCTTT. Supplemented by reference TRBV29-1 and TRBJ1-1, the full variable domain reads SAVISQKPSRDICQRGTSLTIQCQVDSQVTMMFWYRQQPGQSLTLIATANQGSEATYESGFVIDKFPISRPNLTFSTLTVSNMSPEDSSIYLCSAQRGGMNTEAFFGQGTRLTVV.

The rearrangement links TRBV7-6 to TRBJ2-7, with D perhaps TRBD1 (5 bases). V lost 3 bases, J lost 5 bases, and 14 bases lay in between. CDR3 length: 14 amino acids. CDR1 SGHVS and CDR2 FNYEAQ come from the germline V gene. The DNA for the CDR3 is TGTGCCAGCAGCTTGGGCAGGGTTCTCGACGAGCAGTACTTC. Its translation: CASSLGRVLDEQYF.

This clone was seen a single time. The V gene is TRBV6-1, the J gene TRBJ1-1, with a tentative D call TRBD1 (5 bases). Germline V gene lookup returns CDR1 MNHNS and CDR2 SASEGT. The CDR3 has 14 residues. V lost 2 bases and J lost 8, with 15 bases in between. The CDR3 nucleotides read TGTGCCAGCAGTGAACGTTTAGGGGTTCCAGAAGCTTTCTTT. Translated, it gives CASSERLGVPEAFF.

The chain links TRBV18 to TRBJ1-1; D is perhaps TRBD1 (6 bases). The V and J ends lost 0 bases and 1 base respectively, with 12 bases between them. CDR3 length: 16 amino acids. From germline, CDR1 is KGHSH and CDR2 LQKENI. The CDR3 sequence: CASSPPNRVENTEAFF. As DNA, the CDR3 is TGTGCCAGCTCACCACCAAACAGGGTGGAGAACACTGAAGCTTTCTTT.

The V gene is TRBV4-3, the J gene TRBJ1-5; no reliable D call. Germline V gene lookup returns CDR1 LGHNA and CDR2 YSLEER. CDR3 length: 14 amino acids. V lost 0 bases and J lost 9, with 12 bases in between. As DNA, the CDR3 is TGCGCCAGCAGCCAAGATTTGTCACCGAGGCCCCAGCATTTT. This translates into CASSQDLSPRPQHF.

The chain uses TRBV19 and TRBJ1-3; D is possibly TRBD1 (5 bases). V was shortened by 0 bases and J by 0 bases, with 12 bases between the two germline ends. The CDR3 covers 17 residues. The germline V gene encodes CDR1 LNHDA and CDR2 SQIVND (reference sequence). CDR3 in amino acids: CASSIDKGTSSGNTIYF. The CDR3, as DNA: TGTGCCAGTAGTATAGATAAGGGGACGAGCTCTGGAAACACCATATATTTT.

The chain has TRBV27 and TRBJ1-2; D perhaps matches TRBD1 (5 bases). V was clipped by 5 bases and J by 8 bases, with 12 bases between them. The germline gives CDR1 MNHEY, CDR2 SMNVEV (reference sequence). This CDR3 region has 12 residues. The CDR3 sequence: CASSPGSGGYTF. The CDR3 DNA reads TGTGCCAGCAGTCCAGGGTCAGGGGGCTACACCTTC.

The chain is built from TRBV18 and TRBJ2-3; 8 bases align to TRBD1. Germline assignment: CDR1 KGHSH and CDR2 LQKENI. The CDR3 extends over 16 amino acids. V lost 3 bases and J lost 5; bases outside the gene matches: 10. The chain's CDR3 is CASSPNGQGIGDTQYF. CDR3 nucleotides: TGTGCCAGCTCACCGAACGGACAGGGAATTGGAGATACGCAGTATTTT.

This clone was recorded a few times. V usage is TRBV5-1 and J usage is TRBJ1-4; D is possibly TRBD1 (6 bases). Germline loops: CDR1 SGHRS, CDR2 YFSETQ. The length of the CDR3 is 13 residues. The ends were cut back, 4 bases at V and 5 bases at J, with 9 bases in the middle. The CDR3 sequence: CASSGQLNEKLFF. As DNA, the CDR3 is TGCGCCAGCAGCGGACAGCTGAATGAAAAACTGTTTTTT.

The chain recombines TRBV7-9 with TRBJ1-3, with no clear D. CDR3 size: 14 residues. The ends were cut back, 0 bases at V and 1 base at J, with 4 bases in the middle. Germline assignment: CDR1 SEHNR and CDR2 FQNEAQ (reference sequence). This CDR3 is CASSLAGSGNTIYF. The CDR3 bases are TGTGCCAGCAGCTTAGCAGGGTCTGGAAACACCATATATTTT.